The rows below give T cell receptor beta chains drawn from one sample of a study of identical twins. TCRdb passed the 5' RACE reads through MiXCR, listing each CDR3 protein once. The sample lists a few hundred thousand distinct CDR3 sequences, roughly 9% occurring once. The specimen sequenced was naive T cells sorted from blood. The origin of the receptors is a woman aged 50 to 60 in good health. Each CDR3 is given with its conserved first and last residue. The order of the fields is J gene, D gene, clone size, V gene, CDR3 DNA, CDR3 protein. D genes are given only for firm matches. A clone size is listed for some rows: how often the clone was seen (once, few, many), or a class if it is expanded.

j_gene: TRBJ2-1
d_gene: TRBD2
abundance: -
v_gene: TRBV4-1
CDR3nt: TGCGCCAGCAGCCAAGACCGCGGGAGAGGTAATGAGCAGTTCTTC
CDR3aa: CASSQDRGRGNEQFF

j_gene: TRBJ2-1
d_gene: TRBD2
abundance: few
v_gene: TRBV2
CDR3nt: TGTGCCAGCAGTGGAGTCGTCCAGCGGGACTACAATGAGCAGTTCTTC
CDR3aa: CASSGVVQRDYNEQFF

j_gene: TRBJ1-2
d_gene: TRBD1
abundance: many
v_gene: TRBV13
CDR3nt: TGTGCCAGCAGCTTGGACAGGGGGATCTATGGCTACACCTTC
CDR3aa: CASSLDRGIYGYTF

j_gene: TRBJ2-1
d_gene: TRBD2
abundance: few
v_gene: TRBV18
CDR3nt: TGTGCCAGCTCACCACCGGGACTAGCGATTTCCTACAATGAGCAGTTCTTC
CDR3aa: CASSPPGLAISYNEQFF

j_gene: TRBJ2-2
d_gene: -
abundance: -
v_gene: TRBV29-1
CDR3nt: TGCAGCGTTGCGTCGGGAGCGGTCGGGGAGCTGTTTTTT
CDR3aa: CSVASGAVGELFF

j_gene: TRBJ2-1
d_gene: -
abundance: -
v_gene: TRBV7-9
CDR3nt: TGTGCCAGCAGCTTATACAAATCCAATGAGCAGTTCTTC
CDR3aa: CASSLYKSNEQFF

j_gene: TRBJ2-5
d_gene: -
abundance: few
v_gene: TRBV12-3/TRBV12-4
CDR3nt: TGTGCCAGCAGTCTTATTGAGACAGACGAAGAGACCCAGTACTTC
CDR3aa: CASSLIETDEETQYF

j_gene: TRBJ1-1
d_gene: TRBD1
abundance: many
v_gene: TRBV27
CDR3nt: TGTGCCAGCAGTCCCTCCAGGACAGGGAACACTGAAGCTTTCTTT
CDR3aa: CASSPSRTGNTEAFF

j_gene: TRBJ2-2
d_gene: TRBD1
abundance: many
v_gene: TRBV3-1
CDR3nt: TGTGCCAGCAGCCTCCGACAGGGATTCACCGGGGAGCTGTTTTTT
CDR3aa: CASSLRQGFTGELFF

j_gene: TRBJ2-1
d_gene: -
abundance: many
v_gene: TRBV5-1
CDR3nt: TGCGCCAGCAGCTTAAATCCCAGGCTAGTGCTCATGCCGCAGTTCTTC
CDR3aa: CASSLNPRLVLMPQFF

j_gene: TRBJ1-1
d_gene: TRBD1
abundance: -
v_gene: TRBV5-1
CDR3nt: TGCGCCAGCAGCTTAAGGGGGCCAGGAGGCACTGAAGCTTTCTTT
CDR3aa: CASSLRGPGGTEAFF

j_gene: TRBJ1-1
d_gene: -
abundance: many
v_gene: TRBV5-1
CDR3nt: TGCGCCAGCAACCAAGGGATCGCGGCTTTCTTT
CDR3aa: CASNQGIAAFF

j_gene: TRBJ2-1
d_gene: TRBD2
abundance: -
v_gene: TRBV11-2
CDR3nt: TGTGCCAGCAGCTTTGAGGGAGGGCCTCTGGTTTTC
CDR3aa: CASSFEGGPLVF

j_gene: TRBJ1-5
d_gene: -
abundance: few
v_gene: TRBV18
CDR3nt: TGTGCCAGCACTCGCGAGCCTAATCAGCCCCAGCATTTT
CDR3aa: CASTREPNQPQHF

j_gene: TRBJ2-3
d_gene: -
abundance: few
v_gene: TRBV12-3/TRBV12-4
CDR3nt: TGTGCCAGCAGTTTAGTGCAGGGTACGGGCACAGATACGCAGTATTTT
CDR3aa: CASSLVQGTGTDTQYF

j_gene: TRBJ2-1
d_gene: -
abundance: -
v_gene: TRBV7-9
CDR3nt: TGTGCCAGCACTCGTAGCGGAGCAAACAATGAGCAGTTCTTC
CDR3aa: CASTRSGANNEQFF

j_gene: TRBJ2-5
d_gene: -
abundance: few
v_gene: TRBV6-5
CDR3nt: TGTGCCAGCAGTTATCCCCGAGAGGGCCCACAAGAGACCCAGTACTTC
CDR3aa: CASSYPREGPQETQYF

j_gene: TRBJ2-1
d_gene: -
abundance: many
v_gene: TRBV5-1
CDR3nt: TGCGCCAGCAGCTCCGGCAGGGTGAGCGGGTACTACAATGAGCAGTTCTTC
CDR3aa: CASSSGRVSGYYNEQFF

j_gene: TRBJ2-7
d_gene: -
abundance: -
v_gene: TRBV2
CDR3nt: TGTGCCAGCAGTGAACTGGGGGCTTCCTACGAGCAGTACTTC
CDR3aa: CASSELGASYEQYF

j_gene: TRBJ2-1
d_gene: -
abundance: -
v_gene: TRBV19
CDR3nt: TGTGCCAGTAGTCCCTACCGGGCGGACTTGGGAAATGAGCAGTTCTTC
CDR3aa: CASSPYRADLGNEQFF

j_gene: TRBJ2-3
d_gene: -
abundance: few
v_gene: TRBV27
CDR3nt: TGTGCCAGCAGTCCTCTGGATAGTGGGGGCGACACGCAGTATTTT
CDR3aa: CASSPLDSGGDTQYF

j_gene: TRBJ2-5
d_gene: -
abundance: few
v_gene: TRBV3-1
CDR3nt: TGTGCCAGCAGCCAGGTCCGGGACCTGAAGTACTTC
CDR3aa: CASSQVRDLKYF

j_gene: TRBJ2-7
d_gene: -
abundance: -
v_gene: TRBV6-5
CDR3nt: TGTGCCAGCAGTTACATGGGTGAGCAGTACTTC
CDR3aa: CASSYMGEQYF

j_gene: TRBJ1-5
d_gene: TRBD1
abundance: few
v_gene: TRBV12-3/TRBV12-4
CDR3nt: TGTGCCAGCAGTTTATGGGACAGGGGTCAGCCCCAGCATTTT
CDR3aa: CASSLWDRGQPQHF

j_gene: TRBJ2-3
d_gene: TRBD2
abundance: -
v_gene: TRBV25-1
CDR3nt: TGTGCCAGCAGTAAAATAGCGGGAAGGAGCACAGATACGCAGTATTTT
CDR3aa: CASSKIAGRSTDTQYF

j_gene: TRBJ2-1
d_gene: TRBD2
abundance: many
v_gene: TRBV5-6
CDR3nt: TGTGCCAGCAGCTTAGATAGACTAGCCTTCTCCTACAATGAGCAGTTCTTC
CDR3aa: CASSLDRLAFSYNEQFF

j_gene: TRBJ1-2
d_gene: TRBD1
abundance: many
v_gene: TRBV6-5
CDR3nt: TGTGCCAGCAGTTGGGACAGATTCTATGGCTACACCTTC
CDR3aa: CASSWDRFYGYTF

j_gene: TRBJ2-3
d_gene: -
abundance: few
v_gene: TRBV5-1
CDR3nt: TGCGCCAGCGGAAGGGAGATTGGCACAGATACGCAGTATTTT
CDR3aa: CASGREIGTDTQYF

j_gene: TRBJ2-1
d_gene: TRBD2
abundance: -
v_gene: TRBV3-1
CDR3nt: TGTGCCAGCAGCCAAGCGCTAGCGGGTGCGCATGAGCAGTTCTTC
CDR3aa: CASSQALAGAHEQFF

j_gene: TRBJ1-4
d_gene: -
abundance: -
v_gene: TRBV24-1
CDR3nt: TGTGCCACCAGGAACACTGCAACTAATGAAAAACTGTTTTTT
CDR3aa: CATRNTATNEKLFF

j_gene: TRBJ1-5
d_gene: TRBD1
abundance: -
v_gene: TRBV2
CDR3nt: TGTGCCAGCGAACCGGGACAGGGGGACAGGATCCGCAATCAGCCCCAGCATTTT
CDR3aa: CASEPGQGDRIRNQPQHF

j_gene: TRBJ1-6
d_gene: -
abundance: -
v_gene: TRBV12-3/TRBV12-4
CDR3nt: TGTGCCAGCACCCGGTGGGGGGCCTCCTATAATTCACCCCTCCACTTT
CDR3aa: CASTRWGASYNSPLHF

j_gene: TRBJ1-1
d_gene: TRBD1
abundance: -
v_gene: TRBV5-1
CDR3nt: TGCGCCAGCAGCTTGTCAGGGGGTCGGAACACTGAAGCTTTCTTT
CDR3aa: CASSLSGGRNTEAFF

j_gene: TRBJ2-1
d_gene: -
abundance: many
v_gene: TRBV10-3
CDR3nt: TGTGCCATCAGTGAAAACAGTTACAATGAGCAGTTCTTC
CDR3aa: CAISENSYNEQFF

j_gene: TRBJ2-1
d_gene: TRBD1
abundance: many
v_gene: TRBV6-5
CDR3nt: TGTGCCTCGGGACAGGGCAATGAGCAGTTCTTC
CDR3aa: CASGQGNEQFF

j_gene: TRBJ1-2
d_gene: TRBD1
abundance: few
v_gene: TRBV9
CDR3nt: TGTGCCAGCAGGAAACAGGGGCGTAACTATGGCTACACCTTC
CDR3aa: CASRKQGRNYGYTF

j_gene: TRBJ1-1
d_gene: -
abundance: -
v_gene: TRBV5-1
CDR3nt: TGCGCCAGCACTGGCAGGCGGGGCACTGAAGCTTTCTTT
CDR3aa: CASTGRRGTEAFF

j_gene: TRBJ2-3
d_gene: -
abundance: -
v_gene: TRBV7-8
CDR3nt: TGTGCCAGCAGCCGATACAGACTCCCCCGCACAGATACGCAGTATTTT
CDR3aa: CASSRYRLPRTDTQYF

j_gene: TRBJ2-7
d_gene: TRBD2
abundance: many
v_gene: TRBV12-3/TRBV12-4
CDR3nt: TGTGCCAGCAGTTTAGGGCCCCCGGGACTAGCGGGACGCTACGAGCAGTACTTC
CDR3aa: CASSLGPPGLAGRYEQYF

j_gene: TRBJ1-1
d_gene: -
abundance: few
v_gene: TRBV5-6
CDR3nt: TGTGCCAGCAGCTCAGTGAGGCGCATGGAGACTGAAGCTTTCTTT
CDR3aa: CASSSVRRMETEAFF

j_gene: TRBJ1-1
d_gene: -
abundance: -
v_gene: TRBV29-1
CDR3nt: TGCAGCGGACAGACCATGAACACTGAAGCTTTCTTT
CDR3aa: CSGQTMNTEAFF

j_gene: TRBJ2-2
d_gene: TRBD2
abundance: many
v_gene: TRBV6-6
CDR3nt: TGTGCCAGCAGAGGTAGCGGGAGGGGGACCGGGGAGCTGTTTTTT
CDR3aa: CASRGSGRGTGELFF

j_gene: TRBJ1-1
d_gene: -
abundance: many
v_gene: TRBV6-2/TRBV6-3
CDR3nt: TGTGCCAGCAGTCCCGCCCAGAACACTGAAGCTTTCTTT
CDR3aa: CASSPAQNTEAFF

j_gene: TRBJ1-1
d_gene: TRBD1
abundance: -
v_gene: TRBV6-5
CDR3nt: TGTGCCAGCAGTTATAGACAGGGATTGCCTGAAGCTTTCTTT
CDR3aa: CASSYRQGLPEAFF

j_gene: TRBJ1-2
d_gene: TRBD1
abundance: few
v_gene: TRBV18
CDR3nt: TGTGCCAGCTCACCAACCGGACAGGGCTGGAGCTACACCTTC
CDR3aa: CASSPTGQGWSYTF

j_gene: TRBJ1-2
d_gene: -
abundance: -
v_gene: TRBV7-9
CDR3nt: TGTGCCAGCAGCCAGGGCCCCAACGAAGGCTATGGCTACACCTTC
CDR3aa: CASSQGPNEGYGYTF

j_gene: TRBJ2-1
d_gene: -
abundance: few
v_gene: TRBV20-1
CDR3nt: TGCAGTGCTAGTCCCGTAATCGCGGCATACAATGAGCAGTTCTTC
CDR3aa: CSASPVIAAYNEQFF

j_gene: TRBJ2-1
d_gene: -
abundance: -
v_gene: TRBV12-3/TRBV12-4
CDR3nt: TGTGCCAGCAGTTACCCTAGCTCCTACAATGAGCAGTTCTTC
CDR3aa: CASSYPSSYNEQFF

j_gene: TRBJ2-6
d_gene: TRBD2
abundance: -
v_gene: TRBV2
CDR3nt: TGTGCCAGCAGTGAAAACGTTGGGGGGGCTGGGGCCAACGTCCTGACTTTC
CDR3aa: CASSENVGGAGANVLTF

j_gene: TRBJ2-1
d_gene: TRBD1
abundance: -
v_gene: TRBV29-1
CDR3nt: TGCAGCGTTGCACAGGGGAGCTCCTACAATGAGCAGTTCTTC
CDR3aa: CSVAQGSSYNEQFF

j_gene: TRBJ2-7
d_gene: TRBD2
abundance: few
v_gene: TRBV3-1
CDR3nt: TGTGCCAGCAGCCAACAAAATATAGCGGGGGAGCAGTACTTC
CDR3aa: CASSQQNIAGEQYF

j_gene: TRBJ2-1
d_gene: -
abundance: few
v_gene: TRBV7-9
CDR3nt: TGTGCCAGCACCCGGAGACGGGACTCCGCATACAATGAGCAGTTCTTC
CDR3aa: CASTRRRDSAYNEQFF

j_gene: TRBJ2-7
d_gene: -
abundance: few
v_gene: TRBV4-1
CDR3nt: TGCGCCAGCAGCCAAGGTCTGACAGCGATTTACGAGCAGTACTTC
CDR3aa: CASSQGLTAIYEQYF

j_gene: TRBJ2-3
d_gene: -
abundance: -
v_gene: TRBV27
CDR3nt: TGTGCCAGCAGCGGGAGAAGTGCAGATACGCAGTATTTT
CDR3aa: CASSGRSADTQYF

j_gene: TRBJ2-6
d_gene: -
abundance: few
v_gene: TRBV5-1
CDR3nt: TGCGCCAGCAGAGGGGTGACTGGGGCCAACGTCCTGACTTTC
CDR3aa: CASRGVTGANVLTF

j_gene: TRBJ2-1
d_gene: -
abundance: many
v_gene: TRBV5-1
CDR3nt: TGCGCCAGCAAGCGGGCTTTCCGACACAATGAGCAGTTCTTC
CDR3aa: CASKRAFRHNEQFF

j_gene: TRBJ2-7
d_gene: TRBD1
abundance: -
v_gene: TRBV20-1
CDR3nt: TGCAGTGCTAGAGACGACAGGGGTGCCTACGAGCAGTACTTC
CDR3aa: CSARDDRGAYEQYF

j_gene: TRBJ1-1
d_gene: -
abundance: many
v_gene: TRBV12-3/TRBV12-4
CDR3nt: TGTGCCAGCAGTTTAGGGACGGAGAACACTGAAGCTTTCTTT
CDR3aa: CASSLGTENTEAFF